The 32 T cell receptor beta chains presented below share a single source sample, sequenced in a study of T-cell reconstitution after alpha-beta-depleted transplantation in children. The authors prepared the TCRbeta library with unique molecular identifiers. TCRdb called the PCR reads again in MiXCR, with one record for every CDR3 protein. The sample consists of 300,000 to 400,000 distinct CDR3 sequences, roughly 16% of them appearing once. Sequences were derived from PBMCs, mostly from graft donor cells, sampled 360 days after TCRalphabeta/CD19-depleted stem cell transplant. Every receptor here comes from a male patient aged 2 to 9 who had a stem cell transplant for acute lymphoblastic leukemia, so the T cells may come from the graft donor.

This chain uses TRBV5-1 with TRBJ2-6, with 8 bases lining up with TRBD1. This CDR3 has 17 residues. The germline V gene encodes CDR1 SGHRS and CDR2 YFSETQ. The ends lost 4 bases at V and 4 bases at J; junction bases unmatched: 10. The CDR3 protein is CASSRTGRLTGANVLTF. The DNA for the CDR3 is TGCGCCAGCAGCCGGACAGGGAGGTTGACCGGGGCCAACGTCCTGACTTTC. Based on the CDR3 plus reference TRBV5-1 and TRBJ2-6, the full variable domain is KAGVTQTPRYLIKTRGQQVTLSCSPISGHRSVSWYQQTPGQGLQFLFEYFSETQRNKGNFPGRFSGRQFSNSRSEMNVSTLELGDSALYLCASSRTGRLTGANVLTFGAGSRLTVL.

The sample holds many counts of this clonotype. The chain is built from TRBV12-3 or TRBV12-4 and TRBJ2-2; D is ambiguous. The CDR3 runs 13 residues. With 6 bases removed from V and 4 bases from J, the gap between germline ends came to 9 bases. CDR3 amino acids: CASSPQPTGELFF. The DNA for the CDR3 is TGTGCCAGCAGCCCGCAGCCCACCGGGGAGCTGTTTTTT.

This chain connects TRBV13 to TRBJ1-6; D unresolved. V lost 0 bases, J lost 4 bases, and 16 bases lay in between. This CDR3 is 18 amino acids long. The germline CDR1 and CDR2 sequences are PRHDT and FYEKMQ (reference sequence). This chain's CDR3 is CASSLGLPGGGYNSPLHF. CDR3 nucleotides: TGTGCCAGCAGCTTAGGGCTACCCGGAGGAGGTTATAATTCACCCCTCCACTTT.

Many counts were recorded for this clonotype. The rearrangement links TRBV12-3 or TRBV12-4 to TRBJ2-3, with 11 nucleotides matching TRBD1. Trimming took 6 bases from V and 4 from J; bases not matched to a gene: 6. The CDR3 loop spans 15 amino acids. CDR3 amino acids: CASSLGTGGADTQYF. CDR3 coding DNA: TGTGCCAGCAGCCTAGGGACAGGGGGAGCAGATACGCAGTATTTT.

The chain links TRBV30 to TRBJ2-1, with TRBD2 identical over 11 bases. V gave up 4 bases and J gave up 4 bases; unmatched junction bases: 6. CDR1 and CDR2 from the germline V gene are GTSNPN and SVGIG (reference sequence). The CDR3 runs 15 residues. The CDR3 here is CAWNLLAGAYNEQFF. CDR3 nucleotide sequence: TGTGCCTGGAACCTACTAGCGGGAGCTTACAATGAGCAGTTCTTC. The full variable domain, completed using reference TRBV30 and TRBJ2-1, is SQTIHQWPATLVQPVGSPLSLECTVEGTSNPNLYWYRQAAGRGLQLLFYSVGIGQISSEVPQNLSASRPQDRQFILSSKKLLLSDSGFYLCAWNLLAGAYNEQFFGPGTRLTVL.

In this sample, this clonotype turned up many times. The chain employs TRBV3-1 and TRBJ2-7, with TRBD2 matching over 11 bases. V was clipped by 1 base and J by 2 bases; unmatched bases: 4. The length of the CDR3 is 16 residues. Germline V gene lookup returns CDR1 LGHDT and CDR2 YNNKEL (reference sequence). The chain's CDR3 is CASSQAGLAGPYEQYF. Here the CDR3 DNA reads TGTGCCAGCAGCCAAGCAGGACTAGCGGGCCCCTACGAGCAGTACTTC.

This clonotype turned up a few times. The chain combines TRBV4-3 with TRBJ2-3, with a weak D call TRBD1 (6 bases). The V and J ends lost 1 base and 2 bases respectively, with 16 bases between them. Germline V gene lookup returns CDR1 LGHNA and CDR2 YSLEER. The CDR3 extends over 17 amino acids. This chain's CDR3 is CASSQARTGPITDTQYF. DNA of the CDR3: TGCGCCAGCAGCCAAGCTAGAACAGGGCCCATCACAGATACGCAGTATTTT.

V is TRBV28 and J is TRBJ2-7; D not resolved. This CDR3 is built from 13 residues. V was pared by 2 bases and J by 7 bases, with 12 bases between. Germline values: CDR1 MDHEN, CDR2 SYDVKM. The CDR3 DNA reads TGTGCCAGCAGTTTAAGTTTCCAGCTTGAGCAGTACTTC. Translating it yields CASSLSFQLEQYF. Filled out from reference TRBV28 and TRBJ2-7, the complete variable domain reads DVKVTQSSRYLVKRTGEKVFLECVQDMDHENMFWYRQDPGLGLRLIYFSYDVKMKEKGDIPEGYSVSREKKERFSLILESASTNQTSMYLCASSLSFQLEQYFGPGTRLTVT.

This sequence joins TRBV7-3 and TRBJ2-1; 10 bases agree with TRBD2. From germline, CDR1 is SGHTA and CDR2 FQGTGA. The CDR3 contains 17 residues. The J segment lost 7 bases and the V segment lost 1 base, leaving 10 bases of the junction unmatched. This chain's CDR3 is CASSLRGAGGPLNEQFF. DNA for the CDR3: TGTGCCAGCAGCTTAAGGGGAGCGGGAGGGCCTTTGAATGAGCAGTTCTTC.

This clonotype was seen at least ten times. The V gene is TRBV4-3, the J gene TRBJ2-6; 8 bases are a match to TRBD1. Germline V gives CDR1 LGHNA, CDR2 YSLEER. V lost 0 bases to trimming and J lost 10 bases; unmatched junction nucleotides: 2. The CDR3 length is 14 residues. DNA of the CDR3: TGCGCCAGCAGCCAAGATCGGACAGGGAACGTCCTGACTTTC. Its protein is CASSQDRTGNVLTF.

In its sample, this clonotype was seen many times. The J gene is TRBJ2-5, the V gene TRBV3-1; 8 positions match TRBD1. This CDR3 contains 17 residues. With 0 bases clipped from V and 8 bases from J, the junction kept 14 bases outside the gene matches. Germline V lookup: CDR1 LGHDT, CDR2 YNNKEL (reference sequence). The CDR3 bases are TGTGCCAGCAGCCAAGAGATCCCCAGGGGGCCCATTTCCACCCAGTACTTC. The encoded protein is CASSQEIPRGPISTQYF.

The chain combines TRBV3-1 with TRBJ2-5; the D gene is possibly TRBD2 (5 bases). The V end lost 0 bases, the J end lost 5 bases, and 13 bases lay between the germline ends. Looked up from germline, CDR1 is LGHDT and CDR2 is YNNKEL (reference sequence). CDR3 length: 15 residues. The CDR3 sequence: CASSQEVVSGETQYF. The CDR3 DNA sequence: TGTGCCAGCAGCCAAGAGGTGGTTTCGGGGGAGACCCAGTACTTC.

The chain carries TRBV27 and TRBJ2-1; 7 bases agree with TRBD1. Germline V gene lookup returns CDR1 MNHEY and CDR2 SMNVEV (reference sequence). The V and J ends lost 5 bases and 5 bases, in that order; junction bases with no gene match: 9. The length of the CDR3 is 15 residues. The CDR3 reads CASSTGQAPDNEQFF. The CDR3 region has the DNA TGTGCCAGCAGTACCGGACAGGCCCCTGACAATGAGCAGTTCTTC.

This clonotype was observed many times. The genes are TRBV5-1 and TRBJ1-2; TRBD1 aligns across 9 bases. V lost 5 bases and J lost 1; bases outside the gene matches: 12. Germline assignment: CDR1 SGHRS and CDR2 YFSETQ. The CDR3 loop spans 17 amino acids. The CDR3 region has the DNA TGCGCCAGCAGAACCGGGACAGGGCCTTCGATTAACTATGGCTACACCTTC. Encoded protein: CASRTGTGPSINYGYTF.

This clonotype was recorded a few times. The genes are TRBV7-8 and TRBJ2-7; possible D gene TRBD2, 5 bases. This CDR3 has 14 residues. The germline V gene has CDR1 SGHVS and CDR2 FQNEAQ. Between the trimmed V and J ends, which lost 0 bases and 5 bases, there was a span of 11 bases. The CDR3 is CASSLAGDPHEQYF. DNA for the CDR3: TGTGCCAGCAGCTTAGCGGGAGACCCCCACGAGCAGTACTTC.

This clonotype turned up a few times. The chain combines TRBV4-2 with TRBJ2-5; 9 nucleotides align to TRBD2. Germline V gives CDR1 LGHNA, CDR2 YNFKEQ. Losses at the gene ends were 0 bases for V and 0 bases for J; bases not matched to a gene: 8. The CDR3 runs 18 residues. The CDR3 bases are TGTGCCAGCAGCCAAGATTGGCTAGCGGGGTTGTACCAAGAGACCCAGTACTTC. Protein sequence: CASSQDWLAGLYQETQYF.

The chain combines TRBV4-3 with TRBJ2-7; D might be TRBD2 (6 bases). This CDR3 spans 15 amino acids. The ends were cut back, 0 bases at V and 6 bases at J, with 15 bases in the middle. The germline V gene has CDR1 LGHNA and CDR2 YSLEER. Written as DNA, the CDR3 is TGCGCCAGCAGCCAAGATGGAGGAGGGATCTCCGAGCAGTACTTC. This translates into CASSQDGGGISEQYF.

This clonotype has only a few counts. The CDR3 loop is CASSPGQFTEAFF. The CDR3 coding sequence is TGTGCCAGCTCACCCGGACAGTTCACTGAAGCTTTCTTT. This chain uses TRBV18 with TRBJ1-1; weak D call: TRBD1 (6 bases). V lost 3 bases and J lost 4, with 9 bases in between. The germline CDR1 and CDR2 sequences are KGHSH and LQKENI. The CDR3 spans 13 residues.

Only a few counts were recorded for this clonotype. The rearrangement uses TRBV4-1 and TRBJ1-6; D is unresolved. This CDR3 has 12 residues. The germline V gene has CDR1 MGHRA and CDR2 YSYEKL. Trimming left V 0 bases short and J 10 bases short, with 4 bases between. CDR3 nucleotide sequence: TGCGCCAGCAGCCAAGATGGCTCACCCCTCCACTTT. Translated, it gives CASSQDGSPLHF.

A remark on this clonotype: A junction boundary mismatches the germline segment, possibly from a read error. This rearrangement joins TRBV6-7 to TRBJ2-1, with TRBD2 matching over 13 bases. TRBV6-7 is an ORF; its function is uncertain. The CDR3 length is 18 residues. This CDR3 is CACSFGFTSGRARNEQFF. CDR3 bases: TGTGCCTGCAGTTTCGGTTTTACTAGCGGGAGGGCTAGGAATGAGCAGTTCTTC.

This clonotype was observed a few times. V is TRBV28 and J is TRBJ2-3; TRBD2 agrees at 10 bases. The CDR3 sequence is 16 residues long. Germline V CDR1 and CDR2: MDHEN, SYDVKM. Trimming took 3 bases from V and 6 from J; bases not matched to a gene: 9. The DNA of the CDR3 is TGTGCCAGCAGTTTCCTGGGGGGACTAGCGACGGATACGCAGTATTTT. The encoded protein is CASSFLGGLATDTQYF. Drawing the rest from reference TRBV28 and TRBJ2-3, the complete variable domain is DVKVTQSSRYLVKRTGEKVFLECVQDMDHENMFWYRQDPGLGLRLIYFSYDVKMKEKGDIPEGYSVSREKKERFSLILESASTNQTSMYLCASSFLGGLATDTQYFGPGTRLTVL.

There are a few counts of this clonotype. The chain joins TRBV4-3 to TRBJ2-3; tentative D call: TRBD2 (6 bases). Germline V gene sequence: CDR1 LGHNA, CDR2 YSLEER. This CDR3 contains 15 residues. Deletions cut 4 bases from V and 2 bases from J, with 13 bases between. The CDR3 spells CASSRGGVNTDTQYF. CDR3 nucleotide sequence: TGCGCCAGCAGCCGAGGAGGGGTCAACACAGATACGCAGTATTTT.

This clonotype showed up just a few times. The V gene is TRBV20-1, the J gene TRBJ2-7; 8 bases are a match to TRBD2. Trimming removed 3 bases from V and 2 bases from J; junction bases left unmatched: 9. The CDR3 covers 15 residues. Germline CDR1 is DFQATT and CDR2 is SNEGSKA (reference sequence). The CDR3 protein is CSARGNSGITYEQYF. CDR3 nucleotides: TGCAGTGCTAGGGGAAATAGCGGGATCACCTACGAGCAGTACTTC.

As for this clonotype: A much larger clone lies one base from this, so it may be a read error. This chain links TRBV20-1 with TRBJ2-7; perhaps TRBD2 as D (6 bases). The germline gives CDR1 DFQATT, CDR2 SNEGSKA (reference sequence). The V end lost 4 bases, the J end lost 2 bases, and 15 bases lay between the germline ends. CDR3 length: 14 residues. CDR3 region: CSATDRGGAYEQYF. The CDR3 DNA sequence: TGCAGTGCTACAGATCGGGGAGGTGCCTACGAGCAGTACTTC.

This chain connects TRBV20-1 to TRBJ2-5; tentative D call: TRBD1 (5 bases). Looked up from germline, CDR1 is DFQATT and CDR2 is SNEGSKA (reference sequence). The CDR3 spans 14 residues. V gave up 0 bases and J gave up 4 bases, with 12 bases separating them. CDR3 region: CSARDGKGRETQYF. The DNA for the CDR3 is TGCAGTGCTAGAGATGGGAAGGGGCGAGAGACCCAGTACTTC.

This clonotype was seen just once. The genes are TRBV10-3 and TRBJ2-7; TRBD1 or TRBD2 may be the D gene (5 bases each). V dropped 1 base and J dropped 6 bases, with 13 bases sitting between them. CDR3 length: 14 residues. Germline CDR1 reads ENHRY; CDR2 reads SYGVKD. The CDR3 region is CAISEFGGLGEQYF. The CDR3 DNA reads TGTGCCATCAGTGAGTTTGGGGGTTTGGGCGAGCAGTACTTC.

The chain carries TRBV4-1 and TRBJ2-3; 10 nucleotides align to TRBD2. Germline trimming cut 3 bases from V and 1 base from J; bases unmatched to any gene: 13. Germline V gene data show CDR1 as MGHRA and CDR2 as YSYEKL. This CDR3 has 19 residues. This CDR3 reads CASSQSRLAGRMGTDTQYF. In nucleotides, the CDR3 is TGCGCCAGCAGCCAGTCTAGACTAGCGGGTAGAATGGGCACAGATACGCAGTATTTT.

A few counts support this clonotype. The J gene is TRBJ2-2, the V gene TRBV7-9; 8 positions agree with TRBD2. The CDR3 runs to 15 residues. Germline V lookup: CDR1 SEHNR, CDR2 FQNEAQ (reference sequence). V shed 1 base and J 8 bases; nucleotides not matched to a gene: 6. CDR3 amino acids: CASSLGTSWRGELFF. Here the CDR3 DNA reads TGTGCCAGCAGCTTAGGGACTAGCTGGCGAGGGGAGCTGTTTTTT.

The genes are TRBV6-2 or TRBV6-3 and TRBJ2-7; TRBD1 agrees at 7 bases. The CDR3 length is 11 residues. V was clipped by 6 bases and J by 10 bases; unmatched bases: 6. From germline, CDR1 is MNHEY and CDR2 SVGEGT. In DNA, the CDR3 is TGTGCCAGCAGCAGGGACAGACAACAGTACTTC. Protein: CASSRDRQQYF.

This clonotype was picked up a small number of times. The V gene is TRBV9, the J gene TRBJ2-1; 11 bases are a match to TRBD2. Losses at the gene ends were 5 bases for V and 8 bases for J; bases not matched to a gene: 9. Germline V gene lookup returns CDR1 SGDLS and CDR2 YYNGEE. This CDR3 is built from 15 residues. The CDR3 DNA sequence: TGTGCCAGCAGGAAAGGTAGCGGGAGGGCCGATGAGCAGTTCTTC. This gives the protein CASRKGSGRADEQFF.

As DNA, the CDR3 is TGTGCCAGCAGCTTAGTAGTGGGCGGGCTAGCCAAAAACATTCAGTACTTC. As protein: CASSLVVGGLAKNIQYF. The chain joins TRBV7-2 to TRBJ2-4; D might be TRBD2 (5 bases). The CDR3 sequence is 17 residues long. Germline CDR1 is SGHTA and CDR2 is FQGNSA. V lost 1 base, J lost 0 bases, and 13 bases lay in between.

This clonotype was counted only a few times. The V gene is TRBV5-1, the J gene TRBJ2-7; 9 nucleotides agree with TRBD2. Trimming cost V 4 bases and J 5 bases; bases outside gene matches: 10. Germline V lookup: CDR1 SGHRS, CDR2 YFSETQ. This CDR3 comprises 15 residues. The CDR3: CASSAVAGAYDEQYF. CDR3 bases: TGCGCCAGCAGCGCCGTAGCGGGGGCTTACGACGAGCAGTACTTC.